This T cell receptor (beta chain) derives from a study of post-analysis software for immune sequencing data. This clonotype was counted once. Antigen unknown. Compared with germline, one end of the junction differs, possibly owing to a read error. Libraries were made from TCR beta cDNA, and they carried unique molecular identifiers. TCRdb reanalysed the PCR reads using MiXCR and keeps one entry per CDR3 protein. The repertoire holds about 540,000 distinct CDR3 sequences, with roughly 34% as singletons. Notes on the study in general: Five or six TRBV segments were more frequent in patients than controls; TRBV5-6, TRBV5-1 and TRBV20-1 belonged to this group.

This CDR3 contains 12 residues. CDR1 and CDR2 from the germline V gene are SQVTM and ANQGSEA. The source of this sequence is a girl aged 2 to 17 with multiple sclerosis. The chain employs TRBV29-1 and TRBJ1-2, with TRBD1 matching 9 bases. Source material: blood. DNA for the CDR3: TGCGGCGTCCCCGACAGGGGGTATGGCTACACCTTC. Translated: CGVPDRGYGYTF.